The following is a TCR beta chain sequence with its context. Its specificity is unknown. Fresh peripheral blood, approximately 9.6 ml, yielded the PBMCs. Authors of the study amplified TCR beta CDR3 regions from RNA transcripts. A set of HTBI primers served as the primers for a first-round RT-PCR of the TCR CDR3. TCRdb reprocessed the multiplex PCR reads via MiXCR and lists one record per CDR3 protein. Among approximately 640,000 distinct CDR3 sequences, approximately 15% were seen once, and the ten largest hold around a sixth. This record comes from a study of T cells in Graves' hyperthyroidism and ophthalmopathy. CDR3 length equals 13 residues. V lost 2 bases, J lost 7 bases, and 3 bases stayed unmatched. CDR1 and CDR2 (germline): DFQATT, SNEGSKA (reference sequence). Notes on the study in general: A model of 13 V-J pairs discriminated ophthalmopathy from stable hyperthyroidism. Most thyroid clonotypes expanded above 0.001 appeared in blood too.

The chain links TRBV20-1 to TRBJ1-2; 11 nucleotides line up with TRBD1. The clonotype was recovered from a man in his fifties or sixties with Graves' hyperthyroidism. The sample consisted of blood. The CDR3 sequence: CSARRTGGGGYTF. The CDR3 coding sequence is TGCAGTGCTAGAAGGACAGGGGGCGGTGGCTACACCTTC.